This T cell receptor beta chain was observed in a study of T-cell reconstitution after alpha-beta-depleted transplantation in children. Study-level points and caveats: Elevated TCRbeta diversity at day 60 was traced, in some patients, to surviving recipient T cells and thymic progenitors. Counts and diversity of T cells one year after transplant came mostly from newly produced T cells.

This CDR3 has 14 amino acids. Trimming left V 5 bases short and J 2 bases short, with 13 bases between. Germline V lookup: CDR1 SGHTA, CDR2 FQGNSA. A TCRbeta library incorporating unique molecular identifiers was prepared. TCRdb re-called the PCR reads with MiXCR, one entry per CDR3 protein. Found here are about 600,000 distinct CDR3 sequences, about an eighth of them singletons; the top ten hold about 2%. In regard to this clonotype: Its antigen remains unidentified.

The sample here was PBMCs, mostly from graft donor cells, taken 360 days after TCRalphabeta/CD19-depleted stem cell transplant. The chain links TRBV7-2 to TRBJ2-7; D might be TRBD2 (6 bases). The sequence was obtained from a male patient between 10 and 17 years old who had a stem cell transplant for acute myeloid leukemia, so the T cells may come from the graft donor. The CDR3 DNA is TGTGCCAGCAGCGTGGGGGGAAGTCCCTACGAGCAGTACTTC. Protein: CASSVGGSPYEQYF.